The T cell receptor beta chain under discussion was sequenced for a study of blood T cell repertoires in COVID-19. Method: immunoSEQ multiplex PCR; TCRdb's copy keeps in-frame clones and lacks some. Of 100,000 or so clones listed, about 86% are singletons. The CDR3 runs 14 residues. The V gene's germline CDR1 is SGHTA and CDR2 FQGNSA. The V end was cut by 1 base, the J end by 2 bases, with 8 bases between. A remark on this clone: Other nucleotide sequences in the sample specify the same CDR3.

Sequenced: peripheral blood. This sequence joins TRBV7-2 and TRBJ1-2; no reliable D call. This sequence originates from a man aged 55 to 70 with acute or convalescent COVID-19. The CDR3 is CASSLDTVNYGYTF. CDR3 nucleotides: TGTGCCAGCAGCTTAGACACAGTCAACTATGGCTACACCTTC.